Listed below are T cell receptor beta chains from one sample, sequenced in a study of cytomegalovirus exposure and HLA in healthy donors. TCRdb's copy holds only in-frame clones and misses some; the assay was immunoSEQ multiplex PCR. The sample carries around 120,000 clones, roughly 85% recorded once. The specimen sequenced was PBMCs. The receptors were gathered from a middle-aged woman in good health and CMV-seronegative. The CDR3 runs from the conserved cysteine through the conserved F or W. The D gene is left open where the match is weak. The size field is filled for only some rows; it gives once, few, many or a size class.

v_gene,abundance,d_gene,j_gene,CDR3aa,CDR3nt
TRBV11-2,-,-,TRBJ1-4,CASSSELWTATNEKLFF,TGTGCCAGCAGCTCGGAGTTGTGGACAGCAACTAATGAAAAACTGTTTTTT
TRBV18,once,-,TRBJ1-1,CASSPAVNTEAFF,TGTGCCAGCTCACCGGCAGTGAACACTGAAGCTTTCTTT
TRBV28,-,-,TRBJ1-1,CASLQSEAFF,TGTGCCAGCTTACAATCTGAAGCTTTCTTT
TRBV5-5,once,TRBD1,TRBJ1-1,CASSSPGGIRNTEAFF,TGTGCCAGCAGCTCCCCAGGGGGCATCCGGAACACTGAAGCTTTCTTT
TRBV28,-,-,TRBJ1-3,CASSLRGGDGNTIYF,TGTGCCAGCAGCTTGAGAGGGGGAGATGGAAACACCATATATTTT
TRBV10-1,-,TRBD1,TRBJ2-3,CASSGPRRGTGPTDTQYF,TGCGCCAGCAGTGGGCCGCGGAGAGGGACAGGGCCCACAGATACGCAGTATTTT
TRBV7-2,-,-,TRBJ1-5,CASSLVATTNQPQHF,TGTGCCAGCAGCTTAGTCGCAACTACGAATCAGCCCCAGCATTTT
TRBV29-1,-,TRBD1,TRBJ1-4,CSVDTGQEKLFF,TGCAGCGTTGATACGGGACAGGAAAAACTGTTTTTT
TRBV7-2,once,TRBD2,TRBJ2-7,CASSVTSTDEQYF,TGTGCCAGCAGCGTGACTAGCACCGACGAGCAGTACTTC
TRBV5-4,-,-,TRBJ1-1,CASSLGRVEAFF,TGTGCCAGCAGCTTGGGCAGGGTGGAAGCTTTCTTT
TRBV30,-,TRBD2,TRBJ2-7,CAWSTLAGEKQYF,TGTGCCTGGAGTACCTTAGCGGGGGAGAAGCAGTACTTC
TRBV6-6,few,TRBD2,TRBJ2-1,CASSYRTSGHNEQFF,TGTGCCAGCAGTTACCGGACTAGCGGCCACAATGAGCAGTTCTTC
TRBV10-1,-,TRBD2,TRBJ2-5,CASSESIQAGGSQETQYF,TGCGCCAGCAGTGAGTCGATTCAAGCGGGAGGGTCACAAGAGACCCAGTACTTC
TRBV11-3,-,-,TRBJ2-2,CASSFGGTHTGELFF,TGTGCCAGCAGCTTCGGGGGGACACACACCGGGGAGCTGTTTTTT
TRBV9,-,TRBD1,TRBJ1-2,CASSGYRGQVYGYTF,TGTGCCAGCAGCGGCTACCGCGGACAGGTCTATGGCTACACCTTC
TRBV9,-,TRBD1,TRBJ1-4,CASSPRTGRRGEKLFF,TGTGCCAGCAGCCCCCGGACAGGGCGTAGGGGTGAAAAACTGTTTTTT
TRBV28,-,-,TRBJ1-4,CASSPWEGTNEKLFF,TGTGCCAGCAGCCCATGGGAGGGAACTAATGAAAAACTGTTTTTT
TRBV4-3,-,-,TRBJ1-1,CASSQAPGDEAFF,TGCGCCAGCAGCCAAGCGCCGGGGGATGAAGCTTTCTTT
TRBV6-5,-,-,TRBJ2-7,CASRPLEGSYEQYF,TGTGCCAGCAGGCCCCTGGAGGGATCCTACGAGCAGTACTTC
TRBV7-6,few,-,TRBJ1-2,CASSLVDQAGYTF,TGTGCCAGCAGCTTAGTAGATCAGGCTGGCTACACCTTC
TRBV7-2,-,-,TRBJ2-7,CASSLIPQGYEQYF,TGTGCCAGCAGCTTAATACCACAGGGCTACGAGCAGTACTTC
TRBV10-3,-,TRBD1,TRBJ1-1,CAIRRTGDMNTEAFF,TGTGCCATCAGACGGACAGGAGATATGAACACTGAAGCTTTCTTT
TRBV6-5,-,-,TRBJ2-1,CASSYWAGSSYNEQFF,TGTGCCAGCAGTTACTGGGCGGGAAGCTCCTACAATGAGCAGTTCTTC
TRBV21-1,-,-,TRBJ1-2,CASSRGEVDRERRYGYTF,TGTGCCAGCAGCAGGGGGGAGGTCGACAGGGAAAGAAGGTATGGCTACACCTTC
TRBV18,-,-,TRBJ1-1,CASSLNGAGTDAFF,TGTGCCAGCTCACTTAACGGGGCCGGGACTGACGCTTTCTTT
TRBV25-1,few,TRBD2,TRBJ2-3,CASSDPGRAGGTQYF,TGTGCCAGCAGTGACCCCGGGAGGGCCGGTGGTACGCAGTATTTT
TRBV2,-,-,TRBJ2-3,CASRQTDISTDTQYF,TGTGCCAGCAGACAGACAGATATTAGCACAGATACGCAGTATTTT
TRBV5-4,-,-,TRBJ1-6,CASSPTPDSPLHF,TGTGCCAGCAGCCCCACGCCGGACAGTCCCCTCCACTTT
TRBV7-2,-,TRBD1,TRBJ1-6,CASSLALTVGQGADGSPLHF,TGTGCCAGCAGCTTAGCTTTAACGGTTGGACAGGGGGCTGACGGGTCACCCCTCCACTTT
TRBV30,-,TRBD1,TRBJ1-5,CAWQPTGGQPQHF,TGTGCCTGGCAACCTACAGGGGGCCAGCCCCAGCATTTT
TRBV4-3,-,TRBD1,TRBJ1-5,CASSQDKNGTGSQPQHF,TGCGCCAGCAGCCAAGATAAAAACGGGACAGGCAGTCAGCCCCAGCATTTT
TRBV5-4,-,-,TRBJ2-1,CASSKPPGQEQFF,TGTGCCAGCAGCAAACCCCCGGGACAAGAGCAGTTCTTC
TRBV19,-,-,TRBJ2-3,CASSIPRGTDTQYF,TGTGCCAGTAGTATCCCGAGGGGCACAGATACGCAGTATTTT
TRBV2,few,TRBD2,TRBJ2-5,CASSLAGGPETQYF,TGTGCCAGCAGTCTAGCGGGGGGCCCAGAGACCCAGTACTTC
TRBV5-6,-,TRBD1,TRBJ2-5,CASSLYWGTGGGQETQYF,TGTGCCAGCAGCTTATACTGGGGGACAGGGGGTGGGCAAGAGACCCAGTACTTC
TRBV2,-,TRBD1,TRBJ1-6,CAGKQGYTNSPLHF,TGTGCCGGAAAACAGGGGTATACGAATTCACCCCTCCACTTT
TRBV7-2,-,-,TRBJ1-1,CASSSRGMNTEAFF,TGTGCCAGCAGCTCCCGTGGCATGAACACTGAAGCTTTCTTT
TRBV5-1,-,TRBD1,TRBJ1-1,CASSWGDRVNTEAFF,TGCGCCAGCAGCTGGGGGGACAGGGTGAACACTGAAGCTTTCTTT
TRBV7-9,-,TRBD1,TRBJ1-2,CASSPQTGVGYGYTF,TGTGCCAGCAGCCCCCAGACAGGGGTTGGCTATGGCTACACCTTC
TRBV28,-,-,TRBJ1-5,CASSFGGNSNQPQHF,TGTGCCAGCAGTTTTGGAGGAAATAGCAATCAGCCCCAGCATTTT
TRBV7-9,-,-,TRBJ1-3,CASSLSRGLTSGNTIYF,TGTGCCAGCAGCTTAAGTCGTGGACTGACCTCTGGAAACACCATATATTTT
TRBV4-1,-,-,TRBJ1-6,CASSQGWRREGSPLHF,TGCGCCAGCAGCCAAGGGTGGCGGAGGGAAGGTTCACCCCTCCACTTT